This T cell receptor (beta chain) emerged from a study of human T cells and chemical hapten exposure (dated by TCRdb to about 2021). Regarding the research as a whole: Libraries were pooled for sequencing, and per-sample TCR yields varied mainly because of small differences in library volumes within the pool. Peripheral blood TCR repertoire changes were tracked in vivo in alopecia patients during primary and secondary sensitization to the hapten diphenylcyclopropenone (DPC). From each blood RNA sample, both TCR alpha and TCR beta chains were sequenced. Summary of the overall study and its limitations: DPC sensitization did not change how many TCRs were above 1 in 1000 frequency, and no evidence was found of alterations in global repertoire structure. After repeated subsampling, changes were observed in the strength of the expansion versus patch-test correlation and in the threshold at which the correlation became significant.

Receptor amplification or capture employed 5' RACE. The instrument given in TCRdb is Illumina MiSeq. During library preparation, unique molecular identifiers were attached to individual cDNA molecules so that TCRs could be counted quantitatively and reproducibly. From the authors' description of their analysis: A median of around 100,000 TCRs per sample was observed, with a range of about 23,224 to 690,600. The Decombinator software suite was used to annotate the V, J and CDR3 of the TCR reads. Every sample was subsampled to the same number of TCRs (28,000) for the PS versus PT1 abundance plots. Expanded TCRs were defined as absent before sensitization and observed at least eight times at the 2-week time point. TCRdb reworked the public reads: Q25 trimming with fastp, MiXCR clone assembly, productive beta chains retained. Every entry covers one CDR3 protein and lists the most common genes and DNA from its rows. The V and J calls follow TCRdb's processing rather than the paper's. The sample has roughly 81,000 distinct CDR3 sequences on record, about 8% of them singletons. Jointly, the top ten make up about 2.1% of the sample.

Unmatched junction bases come to 8, with V trimmed by 2 bases and J by 3 bases. Inclusive of the bounding cysteine and phenylalanine, the CDR3 is 17 residues long. Only the CDR3 portion is preserved as DNA: 51 bases, with reading frame beginning at the first base. The germline V gene supplies CDR1 MNHEY and CDR2 SVGEGT. This clonotype has at least ten counts. Its antigen has not been determined. Per-nucleotide qualities are absent, and no much larger clonotype sits a single base away. Total RNA was isolated from unfractionated whole blood collected in Tempus Blood RNA tubes. Roughly five healthy volunteers were used as TCR sequencing controls and were bled at day 0, 2 weeks and 6 weeks.

The chain joins TRBV6-2 or TRBV6-3 to TRBJ1-5, and TRBD1 aligns with 9 junction nucleotides. The source is a male donor in good health. The nucleotide sequence reads as follows: TGTGCCAGCAGTTACGTCGGGACAGGGTTGAACAATCAGCCCCAGCATTTT. It encodes CASSYVGTGLNNQPQHF.